This TCR beta chain came from a study of blood T cell repertoires in COVID-19. Study context: Donors in the United States, Italy and Spain gave samples during acute or convalescent COVID-19. PBMCs, B-cell-depleted T cells, or T cells were the source of the cDNA or gDNA that made up the material.

Clones were read by immunoSEQ multiplex PCR, and TCRdb kept only the in-frame ones, dropping some. The data contain about 410,000 clones, 89% of them singletons. The length of the CDR3 is 13 residues. From germline, CDR1 is SQVTM and CDR2 ANQGSEA. V was clipped by 1 base and J by 3 bases, with 9 bases between them. Enrolled during active infection, Seattle patients were then followed longitudinally. V and J are TRBV29-1 and TRBJ1-1; D call uncertain. The source material was peripheral blood. This sequence originates from a woman aged 40 to 49 with COVID-19, enrolled during active disease. The CDR3 DNA reads as TGCAGCGTTGAAGTTACCCCGGACACTGAAGCTTTCTTT. This gives the protein CSVEVTPDTEAFF.